This passage covers 12 T cell receptor beta chains from one sample sequenced in a study of T-cell reconstitution after alpha-beta-depleted transplantation in children. A TCRbeta library incorporating unique molecular identifiers was prepared. TCRdb reprocessed the PCR reads via MiXCR and lists one record per CDR3 protein. The sample lists 25,000 to 30,000 distinct CDR3 sequences, about 6.3% occurring once. The sample in question was PBMCs, mostly from graft donor cells, obtained 180 days after TCRalphabeta/CD19-depleted stem cell transplant. These receptors came from a male patient aged 5 to 17 who had a stem cell transplant for acute myeloid leukemia, so the T cells may come from the graft donor.

This clonotype came up many times. V is TRBV28 and J is TRBJ2-4; D is unresolved. The CDR3 spans 15 residues. Per germline, CDR1 MDHEN and CDR2 SYDVKM. V dropped 3 bases and J dropped 3 bases, with 12 bases sitting between them. The CDR3 sequence is CASSLIGSDKNIQYF. CDR3 bases: TGTGCCAGCAGTTTGATTGGTAGTGACAAAAACATTCAGTACTTC.

There are many counts of this clonotype. The V gene is TRBV18, the J gene TRBJ2-5; tentatively, D is TRBD1 (6 bases). Germline lookup yields CDR1 KGHSH and CDR2 LQKENI. Trimming cost V 3 bases and J 3 bases, with 14 bases left between them. This CDR3 region has 15 residues. CDR3 bases: TGTGCCAGCTCACCTCAACAGGGTCTCGAAGAGACCCAGTACTTC. It encodes CASSPQQGLEETQYF.

This clonotype is judged medium-sized (0.01 to 0.1%). CDR3: CASSPLGENQPQHF. The CDR3 DNA reads as TGTGCCAGCAGTCCACTGGGGGAAAATCAGCCCCAGCATTTT. The genes are TRBV7-2 and TRBJ1-5, with D possibly being TRBD1 (5 bases). V was pared by 6 bases and J by 4 bases, with 13 bases between. The CDR3 loop spans 14 amino acids. CDR1 SGHTA and CDR2 FQGNSA come from the germline V gene.

This clonotype appeared many times. The gene calls are TRBV20-1 and TRBJ2-7; D gene uncertain. The CDR3 extends over 13 amino acids. Trimming took 3 bases from V and 7 from J, leaving 16 bases between them. In germline, CDR1 is DFQATT, CDR2 SNEGSKA (reference sequence). CDR3 loop: CSASAQMGGEQYF. The CDR3 nucleotides read TGCAGTGCTAGCGCTCAAATGGGTGGTGAGCAGTACTTC.

This clonotype was observed many times. CDR3 nucleotide sequence: TGTGCCAGCAGGACTAGCGGGAGCACAGATACGCAGTATTTT. This gives the protein CASRTSGSTDTQYF. The chain links TRBV7-6 to TRBJ2-3; the match to TRBD2 covers 10 bases. The V and J ends lost 6 bases and 0 bases, in that order; junction bases with no gene match: 0. Germline assignment: CDR1 SGHVS and CDR2 FNYEAQ. There are 14 residues in the CDR3.

This clonotype was recorded many times. V and J are TRBV9 and TRBJ2-2; 15 nucleotides agree with TRBD2. Trimming took 3 bases from V and 3 from J; bases not matched to a gene: 12. The CDR3 consists of 20 residues. The germline V gene has CDR1 SGDLS and CDR2 YYNGEE. The CDR3 loop is CASSDPTGTSGRKDTGELFF. The CDR3 region has the DNA TGTGCCAGCAGCGACCCAACTGGGACTAGCGGGAGGAAGGACACCGGGGAGCTGTTTTTT. Drawing the rest from reference TRBV9 and TRBJ2-2, the complete variable domain is DSGVTQTPKHLITATGQRVTLRCSPRSGDLSVYWYQQSLDQGLQFLIQYYNGEERAKGNILERFSAQQFPDLHSELNLSSLELGDSALYFCASSDPTGTSGRKDTGELFFGEGSRLTVL.

This clonotype was counted at least ten times. This rearrangement joins TRBV7-6 to TRBJ2-3; 8 bases are shared with TRBD2. V lost 1 base, J lost 8 bases, and 2 bases stayed unmatched. This CDR3 has 13 amino acids. Germline loops: CDR1 SGHVS, CDR2 FNYEAQ. For the CDR3, the DNA is TGTGCCAGCAGCTTAGGTCTAGCGGGTACGCAGTATTTT. As protein: CASSLGLAGTQYF.

At least ten counts were recorded for this clonotype. The chain has TRBV29-1 and TRBJ1-1; no reliable D call. Germline CDR1 is SQVTM and CDR2 is ANQGSEA. Deletions cut 6 bases from V and 3 bases from J, with 5 bases between. The CDR3 spans 10 residues. The CDR3 region has the DNA TGCAGCGTCAAGGACACTGAAGCTTTCTTT. Amino acids: CSVKDTEAFF.

This clonotype was found many times. This chain joins TRBV28 and TRBJ1-2, with 9 bases that match TRBD1. The CDR3 is made up of 14 amino acids. Germline CDR1 MDHEN, CDR2 SYDVKM. J gave up 7 bases and V 6 bases, and 9 bases lay outside the gene matches. The CDR3 nucleotides read TGTGCCAGCAGGCGGACAGGGGTCGCGGTTGGCTACACCTTC. This codes for CASRRTGVAVGYTF.

This clonotype rates as medium-sized (0.01 to 0.1%). The CDR3 sequence: CASNTGYGTEAFF. The CDR3 coding sequence is TGTGCCAGCAATACAGGGTACGGAACTGAAGCTTTCTTT. The chain links TRBV12-3 or TRBV12-4 to TRBJ1-1, with D maybe TRBD1 (6 bases). The CDR3 totals 13 residues. V was pared by 7 bases and J by 5 bases, with 14 bases between.

There are many counts of this clonotype. The junction does not match germline at one end; this may be a read error. The chain links TRBV7-7 to TRBJ2-5; D gene ambiguous. This CDR3 region has 13 residues. Germline CDR1 SSHAT, CDR2 FNYEAQ (reference sequence). The CDR3 bases are TGTGCTAGCAGTGACTCAAGACAAGAGACCCAGTACTTC. As protein: CASSDSRQETQYF.

The chain uses TRBV19 and TRBJ2-7, with TRBD2 matching 13 bases. This CDR3 has 17 residues. Germline V gene data show CDR1 as LNHDA and CDR2 as SQIVND (reference sequence). The V and J ends lost 7 bases and 5 bases, in that order; junction bases with no gene match: 14. This CDR3 is CASKGTSGTSSLHEQYF. The CDR3, as DNA: TGTGCCAGTAAAGGGACTAGCGGGACATCTTCTCTTCACGAGCAGTACTTC.